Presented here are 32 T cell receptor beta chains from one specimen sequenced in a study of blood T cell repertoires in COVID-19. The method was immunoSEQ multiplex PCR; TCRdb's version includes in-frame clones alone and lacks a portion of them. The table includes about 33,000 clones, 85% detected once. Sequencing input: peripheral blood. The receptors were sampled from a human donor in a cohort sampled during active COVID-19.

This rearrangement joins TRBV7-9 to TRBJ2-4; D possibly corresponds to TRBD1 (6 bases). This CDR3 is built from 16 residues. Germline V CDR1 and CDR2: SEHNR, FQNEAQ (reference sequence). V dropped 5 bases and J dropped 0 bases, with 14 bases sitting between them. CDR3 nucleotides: TGTGCCAGCAGCGCACAGGGTGCCTTAGCCAAAAACATTCAGTACTTC. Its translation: CASSAQGALAKNIQYF.

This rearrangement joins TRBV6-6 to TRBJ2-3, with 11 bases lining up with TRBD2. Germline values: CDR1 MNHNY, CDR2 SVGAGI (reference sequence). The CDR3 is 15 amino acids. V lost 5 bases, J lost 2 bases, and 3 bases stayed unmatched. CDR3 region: CASSQLAGATDTQYF. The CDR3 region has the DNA TGTGCCAGCAGTCAACTAGCGGGGGCCACAGATACGCAGTATTTT.

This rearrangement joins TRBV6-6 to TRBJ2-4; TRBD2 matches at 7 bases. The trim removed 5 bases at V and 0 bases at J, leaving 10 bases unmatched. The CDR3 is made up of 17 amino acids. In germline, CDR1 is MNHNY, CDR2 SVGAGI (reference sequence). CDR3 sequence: CASSPTGTTLAKNIQYF. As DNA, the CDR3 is TGTGCCAGCAGTCCTACCGGGACTACCTTAGCCAAAAACATTCAGTACTTC.

CDR3 bases: TGTGCCAGCCATACACAGGGGCTCAGTTTGAAGCAGTACTTC. This gives the protein CASHTQGLSLKQYF. This chain joins TRBV28 and TRBJ2-7; 7 nucleotides line up with TRBD1. The V gene's germline CDR1 is MDHEN and CDR2 SYDVKM. The CDR3 runs to 14 residues. After removal of 8 bases from V and 8 bases from J, the junction contained 15 bases not matched to a gene.

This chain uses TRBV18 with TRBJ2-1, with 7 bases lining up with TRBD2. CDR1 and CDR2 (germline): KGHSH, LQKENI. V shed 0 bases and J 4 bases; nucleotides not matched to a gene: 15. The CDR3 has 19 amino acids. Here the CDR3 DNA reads TGTGCCAGCTCACCACCCCACCTTACCCTTCCGGGAGGATACAATGAGCAGTTCTTC. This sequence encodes CASSPPHLTLPGGYNEQFF.

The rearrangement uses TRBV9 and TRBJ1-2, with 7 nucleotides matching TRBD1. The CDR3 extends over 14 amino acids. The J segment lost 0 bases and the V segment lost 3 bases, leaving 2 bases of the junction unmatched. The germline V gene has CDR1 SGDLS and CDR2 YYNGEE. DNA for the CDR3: TGTGCCAGCAGCGAGGGACAGCCTAACTATGGCTACACCTTC. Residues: CASSEGQPNYGYTF.

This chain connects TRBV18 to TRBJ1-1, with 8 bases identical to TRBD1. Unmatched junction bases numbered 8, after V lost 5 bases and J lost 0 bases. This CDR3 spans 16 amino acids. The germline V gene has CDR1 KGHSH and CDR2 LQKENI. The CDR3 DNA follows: TGTGCCAGCTCAAATACCCGGACAGGGATGAACACTGAAGCTTTCTTT. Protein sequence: CASSNTRTGMNTEAFF.

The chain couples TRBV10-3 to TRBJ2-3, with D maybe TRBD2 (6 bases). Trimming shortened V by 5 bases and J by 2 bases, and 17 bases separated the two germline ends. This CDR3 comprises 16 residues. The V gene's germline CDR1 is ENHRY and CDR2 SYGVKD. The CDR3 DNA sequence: TGTGCCATCAGTCTCGGGAGCCCTCGGGACACAGATACGCAGTATTTT. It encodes CAISLGSPRDTDTQYF.

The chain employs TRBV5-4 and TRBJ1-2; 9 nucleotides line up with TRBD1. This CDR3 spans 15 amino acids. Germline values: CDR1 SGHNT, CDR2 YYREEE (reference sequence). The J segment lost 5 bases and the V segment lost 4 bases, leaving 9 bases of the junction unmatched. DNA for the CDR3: TGTGCCAGCAGCCCAGAGGGACAGGGAACGTATGGCTACACCTTC. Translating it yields CASSPEGQGTYGYTF.

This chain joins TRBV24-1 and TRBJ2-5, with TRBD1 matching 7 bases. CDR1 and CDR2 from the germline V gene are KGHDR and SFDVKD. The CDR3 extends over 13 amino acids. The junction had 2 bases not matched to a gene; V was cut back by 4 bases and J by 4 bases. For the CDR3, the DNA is TGTGCCACCAGTGAACAGGGGAGAGAGACCCAGTACTTC. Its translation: CATSEQGRETQYF.

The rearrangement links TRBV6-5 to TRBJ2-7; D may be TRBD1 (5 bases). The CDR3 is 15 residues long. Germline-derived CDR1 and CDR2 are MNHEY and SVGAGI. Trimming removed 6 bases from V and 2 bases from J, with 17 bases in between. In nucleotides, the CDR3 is TGTGCCAGCAGGCCTTGGTACAGGAGTACCTACGAGCAGTACTTC. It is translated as CASRPWYRSTYEQYF.

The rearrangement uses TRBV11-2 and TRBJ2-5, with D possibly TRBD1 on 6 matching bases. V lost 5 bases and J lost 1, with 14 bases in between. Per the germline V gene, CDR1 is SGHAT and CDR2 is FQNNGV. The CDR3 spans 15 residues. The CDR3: CASSTRWGRQETQYF. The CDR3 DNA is TGTGCCAGCAGCACCCGATGGGGGCGCCAAGAGACCCAGTACTTC.

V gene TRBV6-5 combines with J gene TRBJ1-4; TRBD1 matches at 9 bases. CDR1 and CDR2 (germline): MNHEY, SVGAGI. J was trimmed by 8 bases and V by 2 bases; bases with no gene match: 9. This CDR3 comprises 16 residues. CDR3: CASSYISGTGREKLFF. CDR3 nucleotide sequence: TGTGCCAGCAGTTACATCTCCGGGACAGGGAGAGAAAAACTGTTTTTT.

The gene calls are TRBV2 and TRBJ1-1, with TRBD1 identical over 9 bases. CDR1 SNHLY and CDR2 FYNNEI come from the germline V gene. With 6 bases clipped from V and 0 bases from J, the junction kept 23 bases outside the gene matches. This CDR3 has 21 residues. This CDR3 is CASRVYRGRPGQGPMNTEAFF. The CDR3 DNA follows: TGTGCCAGCAGGGTCTACCGGGGAAGGCCGGGACAGGGACCTATGAACACTGAAGCTTTCTTT.

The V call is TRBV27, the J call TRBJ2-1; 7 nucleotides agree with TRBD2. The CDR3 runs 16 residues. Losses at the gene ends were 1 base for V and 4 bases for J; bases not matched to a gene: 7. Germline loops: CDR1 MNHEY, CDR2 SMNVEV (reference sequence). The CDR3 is CASSLYMAGVYNEQFF. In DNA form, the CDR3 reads TGTGCCAGCAGTTTATATATGGCGGGGGTTTACAATGAGCAGTTCTTC.

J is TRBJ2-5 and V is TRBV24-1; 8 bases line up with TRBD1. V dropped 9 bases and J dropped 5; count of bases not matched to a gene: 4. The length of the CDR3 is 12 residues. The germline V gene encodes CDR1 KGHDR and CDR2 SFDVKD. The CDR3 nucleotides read TGTGCCACCTGGACAGGGACGGAGACCCAGTACTTC. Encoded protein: CATWTGTETQYF.

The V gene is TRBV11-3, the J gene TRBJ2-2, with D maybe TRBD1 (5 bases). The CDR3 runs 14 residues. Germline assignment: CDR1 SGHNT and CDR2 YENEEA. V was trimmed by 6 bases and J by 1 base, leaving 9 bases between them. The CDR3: CASSFTGNTGELFF. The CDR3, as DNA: TGTGCCAGCAGTTTTACAGGGAACACCGGGGAGCTGTTTTTT.

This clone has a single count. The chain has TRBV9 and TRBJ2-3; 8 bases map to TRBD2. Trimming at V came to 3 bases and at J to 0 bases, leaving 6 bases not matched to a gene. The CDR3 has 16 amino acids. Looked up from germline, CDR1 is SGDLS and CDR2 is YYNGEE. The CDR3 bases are TGTGCCAGCAGCGCGAAAGCGGGAGCGAGCACAGATACGCAGTATTTT. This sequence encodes CASSAKAGASTDTQYF.

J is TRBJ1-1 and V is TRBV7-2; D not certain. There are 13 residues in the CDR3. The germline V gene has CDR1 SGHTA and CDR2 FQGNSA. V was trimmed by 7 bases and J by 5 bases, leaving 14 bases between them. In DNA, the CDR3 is TGTGCCAGCAACCTGACCCCGAGGACTGAAGCTTTCTTT. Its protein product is CASNLTPRTEAFF.

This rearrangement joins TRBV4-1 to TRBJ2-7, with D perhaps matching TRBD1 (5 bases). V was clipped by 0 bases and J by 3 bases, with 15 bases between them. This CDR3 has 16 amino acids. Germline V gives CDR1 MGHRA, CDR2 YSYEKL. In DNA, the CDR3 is TGCGCCAGCAGCCAAGATATGTCAGGGCGGTACTACGAGCAGTACTTC. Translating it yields CASSQDMSGRYYEQYF.

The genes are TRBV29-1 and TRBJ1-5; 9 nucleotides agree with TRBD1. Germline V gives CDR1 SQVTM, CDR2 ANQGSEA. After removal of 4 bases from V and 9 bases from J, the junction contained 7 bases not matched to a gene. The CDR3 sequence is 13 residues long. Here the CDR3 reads CSVGETGGTPQHF. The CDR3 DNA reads TGCAGCGTTGGGGAGACAGGGGGAACGCCCCAGCATTTT.

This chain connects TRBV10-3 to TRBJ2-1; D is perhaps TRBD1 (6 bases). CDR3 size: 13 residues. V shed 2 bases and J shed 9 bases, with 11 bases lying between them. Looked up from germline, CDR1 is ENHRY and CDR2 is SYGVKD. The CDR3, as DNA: TGTGCCATCAGTGAGACTACAGGGAGTGAGCAGTTCTTC. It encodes CAISETTGSEQFF.

The CDR3 spells CASSPAGTGYYEQYF. The CDR3, as DNA: TGTGCCAGTAGCCCCGCCGGGACAGGGTACTACGAGCAGTACTTC. The chain combines TRBV19 with TRBJ2-7; 9 bases line up with TRBD1. Trimming at V came to 6 bases and at J to 3 bases, leaving 9 bases not matched to a gene. The CDR3 totals 15 residues. The germline gives CDR1 LNHDA, CDR2 SQIVND (reference sequence).

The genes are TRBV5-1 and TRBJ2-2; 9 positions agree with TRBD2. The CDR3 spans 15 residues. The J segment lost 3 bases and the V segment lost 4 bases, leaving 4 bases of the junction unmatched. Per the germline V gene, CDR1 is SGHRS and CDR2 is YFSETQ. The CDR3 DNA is TGCGCCAGCAGCCTGGGACTAGCAGACACCGGGGAGCTGTTTTTT. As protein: CASSLGLADTGELFF.

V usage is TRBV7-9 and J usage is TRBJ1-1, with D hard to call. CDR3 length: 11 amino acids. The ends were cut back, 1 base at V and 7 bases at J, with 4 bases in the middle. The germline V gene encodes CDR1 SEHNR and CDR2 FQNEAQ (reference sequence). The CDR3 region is CASSLGLEAFF. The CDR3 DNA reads TGTGCCAGCAGCTTAGGGCTTGAAGCTTTCTTT.

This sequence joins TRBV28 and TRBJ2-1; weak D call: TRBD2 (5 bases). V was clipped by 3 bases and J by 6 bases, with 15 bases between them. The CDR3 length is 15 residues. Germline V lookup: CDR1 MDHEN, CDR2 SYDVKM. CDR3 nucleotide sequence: TGTGCCAGCAGTTTTGAAGAGGGTACGGGCAATGAGCAGTTCTTC. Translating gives CASSFEEGTGNEQFF.

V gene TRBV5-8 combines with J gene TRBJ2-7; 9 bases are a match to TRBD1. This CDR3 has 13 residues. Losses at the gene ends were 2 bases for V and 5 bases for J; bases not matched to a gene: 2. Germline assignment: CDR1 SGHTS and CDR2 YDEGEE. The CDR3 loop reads CASSLQGAHEQYF. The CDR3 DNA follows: TGTGCCAGCAGCTTACAGGGGGCCCACGAGCAGTACTTC.

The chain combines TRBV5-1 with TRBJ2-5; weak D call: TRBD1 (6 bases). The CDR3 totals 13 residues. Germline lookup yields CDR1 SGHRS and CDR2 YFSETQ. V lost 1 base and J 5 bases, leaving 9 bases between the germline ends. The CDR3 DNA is TGCGCCAGCAGCTTGACAGGGTCGGAGACCCAGTACTTC. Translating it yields CASSLTGSETQYF.

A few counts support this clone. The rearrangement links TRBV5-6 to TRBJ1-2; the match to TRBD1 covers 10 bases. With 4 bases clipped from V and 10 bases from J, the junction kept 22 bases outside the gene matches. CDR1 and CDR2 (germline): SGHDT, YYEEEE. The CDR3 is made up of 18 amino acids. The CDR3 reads CASSVYGTGEFVLSVYTF. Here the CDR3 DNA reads TGTGCCAGCAGCGTATACGGGACAGGGGAATTTGTTCTCTCAGTCTACACCTTC.

CDR3 in amino acids: CASSQSTGTGRETQYF. Here the CDR3 DNA reads TGCGCCAGCAGCCAGTCAACCGGGACAGGGCGAGAGACCCAGTACTTC. V and J are TRBV4-1 and TRBJ2-5, with TRBD1 matching over 9 bases. Germline CDR1 MGHRA, CDR2 YSYEKL. This CDR3 spans 16 amino acids. V dropped 3 bases and J dropped 4; count of bases not matched to a gene: 9.

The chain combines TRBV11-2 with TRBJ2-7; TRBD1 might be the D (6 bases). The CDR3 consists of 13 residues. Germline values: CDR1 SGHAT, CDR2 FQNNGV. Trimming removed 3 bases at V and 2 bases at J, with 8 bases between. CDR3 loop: CASSFGGPYEQYF. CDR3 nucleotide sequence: TGTGCCAGCAGCTTTGGGGGCCCCTACGAGCAGTACTTC.

The CDR3 nucleotides read TGTGCCAGCAGCAACAGGGCAATCAGCTACGAGCAGTACTTC. Translation gives CASSNRAISYEQYF. The V call is TRBV3-1 (or the pseudogene TRBV3-2), the J call TRBJ2-7, with a weak D call TRBD1 (6 bases). Germline V gene sequence: CDR1 LGHDT, CDR2 YNNKEL (reference sequence). V was clipped by 5 bases and J by 3 bases, with 14 bases between them. This CDR3 comprises 14 residues.